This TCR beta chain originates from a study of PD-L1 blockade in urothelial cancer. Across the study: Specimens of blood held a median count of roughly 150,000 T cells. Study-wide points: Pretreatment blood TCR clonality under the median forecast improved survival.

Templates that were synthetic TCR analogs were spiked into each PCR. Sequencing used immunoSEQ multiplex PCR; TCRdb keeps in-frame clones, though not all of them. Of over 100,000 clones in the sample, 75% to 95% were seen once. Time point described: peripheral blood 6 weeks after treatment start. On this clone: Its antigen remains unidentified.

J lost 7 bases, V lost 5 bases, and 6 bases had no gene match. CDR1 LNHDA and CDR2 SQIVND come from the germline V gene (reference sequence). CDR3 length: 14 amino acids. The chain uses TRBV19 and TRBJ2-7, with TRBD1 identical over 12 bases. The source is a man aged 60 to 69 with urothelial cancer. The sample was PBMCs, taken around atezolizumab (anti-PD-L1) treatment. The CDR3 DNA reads TGTGCCAGTAGTGCGGGACAGGGGGCGGGAGAGCAGTACTTC. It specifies CASSAGQGAGEQYF.